This T cell receptor beta chain originates from a study of identical twins. Points from the study as a whole: Fewer insertions characterized abundant cord blood beta clonotypes, whereas memory repertoires showed none.

V was clipped by 4 bases and J by 9 bases, with 14 bases between them. Germline-derived CDR1 and CDR2 are LGHDT and YNNKEL (reference sequence). The CDR3 is made up of 13 amino acids. TCRdb ran MiXCR on the 5' RACE reads and lists one entry per CDR3 protein. The sample yields 450,000 or so distinct CDR3 sequences, around 24% seen once. Comment on this clonotype: As yet, its antigen is unknown.

The same specimen was also included in a second study, on T cells expressing NK-cell markers. From that study: Obtained from sorted CD3+CD56+NKG2C+, CD3+CD56+NKG2C- and CD3+CD56-NKG2C+ T cells were the TCR beta repertoires. HCMV serostatus: most of the eight sequenced donors positive, one negative. Dominant NKG2C+ clonotypes made up about 1.0-7.0% of CD8+ T cells in roughly six donors.

The material sequenced was CD4+ T cells sorted from blood. The genes are TRBV3-1 and TRBJ2-3; D gene ambiguous. The source of this sequence is a woman under 30 in good health. CDR3 residues: CASSRTVVETQYF. CDR3 coding DNA: TGTGCCAGCAGCCGGACGGTGGTTGAGACGCAGTATTTT.